This paragraph covers one TCR beta chain sequence. Its antigen is not identified. The CDR3 has 14 residues. The germline CDR1 and CDR2 sequences are MNHNY and SVGAGI (reference sequence). The V and J ends lost 2 bases and 5 bases respectively, with 12 bases between them. These data originate in a study of T cell repertoires in cytomegalovirus infection. At the level of the study: Indications of both CMV infection and matching HLA type were provided by public TCR beta signatures. Study-level findings and limits: Cumulative frequency of public TCR beta families picked out carriers of CMV plus the relevant HLA. In two of eight donors, the top clonotype was HLA-C-restricted CMV-specific.

A single record per CDR3 protein comes from TCRdb applying MiXCR to the reads. The table has a few hundred thousand distinct CDR3 sequences, 9% to 9.5% seen once. The clonotype originates from a human donor in good health (CMV status not recorded). Some clones in this sample may be carry-over from other donors' samples. Sequenced: PBMCs. The V and J genes are TRBV6-6 and TRBJ2-5; the D gene is possibly TRBD2 (5 bases). CDR3 sequence reads: CASSYVSGFETQYF. CDR3 nucleotide sequence: TGTGCCAGCAGTTACGTGTCGGGGTTTGAGACCCAGTACTTC.